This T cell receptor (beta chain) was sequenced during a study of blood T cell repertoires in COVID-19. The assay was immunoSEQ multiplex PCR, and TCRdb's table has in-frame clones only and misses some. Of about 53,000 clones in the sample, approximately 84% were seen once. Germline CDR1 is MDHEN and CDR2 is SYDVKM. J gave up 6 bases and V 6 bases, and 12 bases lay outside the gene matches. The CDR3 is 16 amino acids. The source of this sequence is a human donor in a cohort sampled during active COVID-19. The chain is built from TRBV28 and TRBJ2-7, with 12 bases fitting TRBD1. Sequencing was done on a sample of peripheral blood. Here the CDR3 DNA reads TGTGCCAGCAGCTTTACCGGGGACAGGGGGCCGGTCGAGCAGTACTTC. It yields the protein CASSFTGDRGPVEQYF.